This TCR beta chain was identified in a study of shared clonotypes between healthy human individuals. Findings and caveats of the study: Several donors held about 5.1% of naive CD4 clonotypes in common.

This clone was observed a single time. Its cognate antigen is unknown. The method was immunoSEQ multiplex PCR; TCRdb's version includes in-frame clones alone and lacks a portion of them. The data show 850,000 to 1,100,000 clones, 60% to 85% seen once. The junction had 6 bases not matched to a gene; V was cut back by 5 bases and J by 0 bases. This CDR3 is built from 17 residues. CDR1 and CDR2 from the germline V gene are SGHAT and FQNNGV. This rearrangement joins TRBV11-2 to TRBJ2-2; TRBD2 aligns across 10 bases. The TCR was taken from a man aged 18-30 years in good health. Some clones in this sample may be carry-over from other donors' samples. The sequencing sample was made of memory CD4+ T cells from PBMCs. Specified subset: CD45RA-negative fraction. CDR3 loop: CASSTRSGRANTGELFF. The CDR3 bases are TGTGCCAGCAGCACCCGGAGCGGGAGGGCGAACACCGGGGAGCTGTTTTTT.